The rows below give T cell receptor beta chains drawn from one sample of a study of T cells after yellow fever vaccination. Via MiXCR, TCRdb re-called the 5' RACE reads, giving one row per CDR3 protein. The data hold approximately 110,000 distinct CDR3 sequences, with 6.5% to 9% observed a single time. The specimen was CD8+ T cells sorted from PBMCs, collected 45 days after the yellow fever booster vaccination. The receptors come from a man in his thirties or forties who received the YFV17D yellow fever vaccine. CDR3s include the opening cysteine and the closing phenylalanine or tryptophan. D genes are given only for firm matches. Size tells how often a clone was seen (once, few, many) or the class of an expanded clone, and some rows leave it out.

j_call clone_size d_call v_call cdr3_aa cdr3_nt
TRBJ2-1 - TRBD2 TRBV5-6 CASTPRLASYNEQFF TGTGCCAGCACCCCCCGACTAGCGTCCTACAATGAGCAGTTCTTC
TRBJ2-3 many - TRBV19 CASSMAGRSDTQYF TGTGCCAGTAGTATGGCGGGGAGGTCAGATACGCAGTATTTT
TRBJ1-2 few - TRBV4-3 CASSQDRGGPTNYGYTF TGCGCCAGCAGCCAAGATCGCGGGGGCCCTACTAACTATGGCTACACCTTC
TRBJ1-1 many TRBD1 TRBV7-9 CASTHSGQGAEAFF TGTGCCAGCACCCACAGCGGACAGGGGGCTGAAGCTTTCTTT
TRBJ2-7 many TRBD1 TRBV29-1 CSVDTVPGTGRSYTYEQYF TGCAGCGTTGATACGGTTCCGGGGACAGGGCGTTCCTATACCTACGAGCAGTACTTC
TRBJ2-3 many - TRBV4-3 CASSQVGVITSTDTQYF TGCGCCAGCAGCCAAGTAGGTGTAATTACAAGCACAGATACGCAGTATTTT
TRBJ2-7 - TRBD1 TRBV5-1 CASSWTGLEQYF TGCGCCAGCAGCTGGACAGGGCTAGAGCAGTACTTC
TRBJ2-2 - - TRBV29-1 CSVAWVLTGELFF TGCAGCGTGGCGTGGGTATTGACCGGGGAGCTGTTTTTT
TRBJ2-3 many - TRBV9 CASSVGGLLGTDTQYF TGTGCCAGCAGCGTAGGAGGATTGCTAGGCACAGATACGCAGTATTTT
TRBJ1-3 few TRBD1 TRBV29-1 CSYRNRGRGNTIYF TGCAGCTACCGGAACAGGGGTCGTGGAAACACCATATATTTT
TRBJ2-1 - - TRBV19 CASSYGYLYEQFF TGTGCCAGTAGCTACGGCTATCTGTATGAGCAGTTCTTC
TRBJ2-1 many - TRBV7-9 CASSSPWPPEQFF TGTGCCAGCAGCTCTCCGTGGCCCCCTGAGCAGTTCTTC
TRBJ2-5 once TRBD2 TRBV4-3 CASSPGAGGTQETQYF TGCGCCAGCAGCCCGGGGGCGGGAGGGACCCAAGAGACCCAGTACTTC
TRBJ2-5 many TRBD2 TRBV3-1 CASSQLAGDEETQYF TGTGCCAGCAGTCAACTAGCGGGGGACGAAGAGACCCAGTACTTC
TRBJ2-7 many TRBD1 TRBV12-3/TRBV12-4 CASSLGQVYEQYF TGTGCCAGCAGTTTGGGACAGGTCTACGAGCAGTACTTC
TRBJ2-1 many TRBD2 TRBV20-1 CSAKAGGPGDEQFF TGCAGTGCTAAAGCGGGAGGGCCGGGCGATGAGCAGTTCTTC
TRBJ2-1 many - TRBV12-3/TRBV12-4 CASSSSHNEQFF TGTGCCAGCAGTTCCAGCCACAATGAGCAGTTCTTC
TRBJ2-7 many TRBD1 TRBV4-3 CASSPWTGIYEQYF TGCGCCAGCAGCCCCTGGACAGGGATCTACGAGCAGTACTTC
TRBJ1-3 - - TRBV4-3 CASSQDQSLGNTIYF TGCGCCAGCAGCCAAGATCAGAGTCTTGGAAACACCATATATTTT
TRBJ1-1 - - TRBV7-2 CASSPTPGMKAFF TGTGCCAGCAGCCCCACGCCGGGAATGAAAGCTTTCTTT
TRBJ2-6 - - TRBV3-1 CASSHLQESANVLTF TGTGCCAGCAGCCATTTACAGGAGTCAGCCAACGTCCTGACTTTC
TRBJ1-5 many TRBD1 TRBV10-3 CAISGTGVGSNQPQHF TGTGCCATCAGTGGAACAGGGGTGGGAAGCAATCAGCCCCAGCATTTT
TRBJ2-1 many - TRBV12-3/TRBV12-4 CASSSQGDLGFYNEQFF TGTGCCAGCAGTTCGCAGGGGGACTTAGGTTTCTACAATGAGCAGTTCTTC
TRBJ2-2 many - TRBV11-2 CASSSPTGELFF TGTGCCAGCAGCTCCCCCACCGGGGAGCTGTTTTTT
TRBJ2-1 many TRBD2 TRBV20-1 CSARDRLARRNEQFF TGCAGTGCTAGAGATCGACTAGCACGAAGAAATGAGCAGTTCTTC
TRBJ2-2 many TRBD2 TRBV5-1 CASSLAGTTRPPGELFF TGCGCCAGCAGCTTGGCTGGGACTACCCGTCCCCCCGGGGAGCTGTTTTTT
TRBJ1-1 many - TRBV5-6 CASSLRQEAFF TGTGCCAGCAGCTTGCGGCAGGAAGCTTTCTTT
TRBJ1-6 many - TRBV27 CASSPQGSYNSPLHF TGTGCCAGCAGCCCCCAGGGGTCCTATAATTCACCCCTCCACTTT
TRBJ2-7 few - TRBV6-2/TRBV6-3 CASSTIATVSYEQYF TGTGCCAGCAGTACCATTGCGACAGTCTCCTACGAGCAGTACTTC
TRBJ2-7 - TRBD2 TRBV7-6 CASSLASGSSYEQYF TGTGCCAGCAGCTTAGCTAGCGGGAGCTCCTACGAGCAGTACTTC
TRBJ2-7 few TRBD1 TRBV14 CASSQVTGEHEQYF TGTGCCAGCAGCCAAGTTACAGGGGAACACGAGCAGTACTTC
TRBJ2-3 many - TRBV7-6 CASSLVGSADFTDTQYF TGTGCCAGCAGCTTAGTCGGGTCCGCGGATTTCACAGATACGCAGTATTTT
TRBJ1-3 - - TRBV12-3/TRBV12-4 CASNIGGPGNTIYF TGTGCCAGCAATATAGGTGGTCCTGGAAACACCATATATTTT
TRBJ2-7 few - TRBV7-8 CASSLDPTGNPGSEQYF TGTGCCAGCAGCTTGGACCCGACAGGTAATCCCGGCTCCGAGCAGTACTTC
TRBJ2-7 many TRBD1 TRBV27 CASSAGTGGYEQYF TGCGCCAGCAGCGCCGGGACAGGGGGGTACGAGCAGTACTTC